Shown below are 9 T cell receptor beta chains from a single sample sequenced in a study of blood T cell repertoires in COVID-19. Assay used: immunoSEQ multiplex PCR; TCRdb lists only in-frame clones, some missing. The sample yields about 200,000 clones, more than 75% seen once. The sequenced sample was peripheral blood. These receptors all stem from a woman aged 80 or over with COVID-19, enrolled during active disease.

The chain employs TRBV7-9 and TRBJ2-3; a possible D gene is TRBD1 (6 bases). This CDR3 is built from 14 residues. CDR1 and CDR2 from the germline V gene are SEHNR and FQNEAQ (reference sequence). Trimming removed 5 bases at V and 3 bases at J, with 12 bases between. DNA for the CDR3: TGTGCCAGCAGCCTATCCACAGGGACAGATACGCAGTATTTT. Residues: CASSLSTGTDTQYF.

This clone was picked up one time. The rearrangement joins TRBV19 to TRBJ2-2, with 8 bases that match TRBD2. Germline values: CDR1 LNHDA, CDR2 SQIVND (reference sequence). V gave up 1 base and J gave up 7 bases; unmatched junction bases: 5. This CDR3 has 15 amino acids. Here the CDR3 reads CASSIGGLVNGELFF. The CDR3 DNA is TGTGCCAGTAGTATAGGGGGACTAGTAAACGGGGAGCTGTTTTTT.

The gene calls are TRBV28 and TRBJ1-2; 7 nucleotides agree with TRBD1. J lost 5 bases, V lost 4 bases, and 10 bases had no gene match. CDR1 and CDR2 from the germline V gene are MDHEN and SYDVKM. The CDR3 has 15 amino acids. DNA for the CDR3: TGTGCCAGCAGTTCCCGCCCGACAGGGCAATATGGCTACACCTTC. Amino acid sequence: CASSSRPTGQYGYTF.

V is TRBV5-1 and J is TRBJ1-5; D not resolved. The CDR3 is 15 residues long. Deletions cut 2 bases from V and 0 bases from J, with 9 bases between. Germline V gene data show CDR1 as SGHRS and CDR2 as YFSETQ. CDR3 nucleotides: TGCGCCAGCAGCTTAGAGGTGGGTAGCAATCAGCCCCAGCATTTT. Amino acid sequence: CASSLEVGSNQPQHF.

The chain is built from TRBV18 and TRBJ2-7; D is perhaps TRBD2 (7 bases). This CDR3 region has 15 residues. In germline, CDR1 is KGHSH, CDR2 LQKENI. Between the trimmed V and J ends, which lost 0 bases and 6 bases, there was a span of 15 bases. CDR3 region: CASSPPVQGRGEQYF. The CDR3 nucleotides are TGTGCCAGCTCACCACCGGTCCAGGGGAGGGGCGAGCAGTACTTC.

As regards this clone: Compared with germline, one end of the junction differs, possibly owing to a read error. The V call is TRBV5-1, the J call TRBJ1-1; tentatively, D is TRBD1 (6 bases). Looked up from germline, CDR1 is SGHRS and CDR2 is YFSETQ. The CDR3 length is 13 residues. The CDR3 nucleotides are TGCGCCAGCGGCTTCACAGGGTCCACTGAAGCTTTCTTT. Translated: CASGFTGSTEAFF.

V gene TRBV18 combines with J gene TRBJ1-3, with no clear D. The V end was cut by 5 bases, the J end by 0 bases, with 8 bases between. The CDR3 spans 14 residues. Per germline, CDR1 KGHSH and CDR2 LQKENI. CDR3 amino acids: CASSGLHSGNTIYF. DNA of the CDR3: TGTGCCAGCTCAGGACTGCACTCTGGAAACACCATATATTTT.

For the CDR3, the DNA is TGTGCCAGCAGCTTTAACCCGGGGATGGAGAACACTGAAGCTTTCTTT. This encodes CASSFNPGMENTEAFF. V usage is TRBV5-6 and J usage is TRBJ1-1, with D unresolved. Germline loops: CDR1 SGHDT, CDR2 YYEEEE. The CDR3 contains 16 residues. V lost 2 bases and J 1 base, leaving 15 bases between the germline ends.

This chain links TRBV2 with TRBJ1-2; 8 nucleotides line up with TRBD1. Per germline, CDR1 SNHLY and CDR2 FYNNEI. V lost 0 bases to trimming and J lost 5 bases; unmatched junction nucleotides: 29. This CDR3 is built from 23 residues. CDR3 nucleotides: TGTGCCAGCAGTGAAGCGCTTCAACGGCTTTCGGACAGGGCCCGCCAAGGGGGTTATGGCTACACCTTC. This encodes CASSEALQRLSDRARQGGYGYTF.